The rows below give T cell receptor beta chains drawn from one sample of a study of blood T cell repertoires in COVID-19. Profiling relied on immunoSEQ multiplex PCR, and the TCRdb table lists in-frame clones only, not all of them. This sample has some 190,000 clones, with around 80% found just once. Sequencing was performed on peripheral blood. These receptors all stem from a human donor in a cohort sampled during active COVID-19. The CDR3 runs from the conserved cysteine through the conserved F or W. The order of the fields is CDR3 protein, CDR3 DNA, D gene, CDR3 length, J gene, V gene. A D gene is named only where the DNA matches it firmly.

CDR3 protein: CASSSGGVLETQYF
CDR3 DNA: TGTGCCAGTAGTAGCGGGGGGGTGTTGGAGACCCAGTACTTC
D gene: TRBD2
CDR3 length: 14
J gene: TRBJ2-5
V gene: TRBV19

CDR3 protein: CASSGGRGRYNEQFF
CDR3 DNA: TGTGCCAGCAGCGGGGGTAGGGGTCGATACAATGAGCAGTTCTTC
D gene: NA
CDR3 length: 15
J gene: TRBJ2-1
V gene: TRBV9

CDR3 protein: CAWMVGEGYNSPLHF
CDR3 DNA: TGTGCCTGGATGGTAGGGGAAGGATATAATTCACCCCTCCACTTT
D gene: NA
CDR3 length: 15
J gene: TRBJ1-6
V gene: TRBV30

CDR3 protein: CASSIHSWLTEAFF
CDR3 DNA: TGTGCCAGCAGCATCCACAGTTGGCTGACCGAAGCTTTCTTT
D gene: NA
CDR3 length: 14
J gene: TRBJ1-1
V gene: TRBV27

CDR3 protein: CASSQALAGETQYF
CDR3 DNA: TGTGCCAGCAGCCAAGCACTAGCTGGAGAGACCCAGTACTTC
D gene: NA
CDR3 length: 14
J gene: TRBJ2-5
V gene: TRBV3-1/TRBV3-2

CDR3 protein: CASSAQGNTIYF
CDR3 DNA: TGTGCCAGCAGTGCCCAGGGAAACACCATATATTTT
D gene: NA
CDR3 length: 12
J gene: TRBJ1-3
V gene: TRBV2

CDR3 protein: CASSRGINQPQHF
CDR3 DNA: TGTGCCAGCAGCCGGGGCATAAATCAGCCCCAGCATTTT
D gene: NA
CDR3 length: 13
J gene: TRBJ1-5
V gene: TRBV3-1/TRBV3-2

CDR3 protein: CASSYERGGVTQYF
CDR3 DNA: TGTGCCAGCAGTTACGAGCGGGGGGGCGTTACGCAGTATTTT
D gene: TRBD2
CDR3 length: 14
J gene: TRBJ2-3
V gene: TRBV6-2/TRBV6-3

CDR3 protein: CASSDGPWGYTF
CDR3 DNA: TGTGCCAGCAGTGATGGCCCATGGGGCTACACCTTC
D gene: NA
CDR3 length: 12
J gene: TRBJ1-2
V gene: TRBV2

CDR3 protein: CASSQTGGYNEQFF
CDR3 DNA: TGTGCCAGCAGTCAAACAGGGGGATACAATGAGCAGTTCTTC
D gene: TRBD1
CDR3 length: 14
J gene: TRBJ2-1
V gene: TRBV7-3

CDR3 protein: CASSLDLSRLDEQFF
CDR3 DNA: TGTGCCAGCAGCTTAGATCTTTCCAGGCTCGACGAGCAGTTCTTC
D gene: NA
CDR3 length: 15
J gene: TRBJ2-1
V gene: TRBV11-3

CDR3 protein: CASSPTSGAYNEQFF
CDR3 DNA: TGTGCCAGCAGTCCGACTAGCGGGGCCTACAATGAGCAGTTCTTC
D gene: TRBD2
CDR3 length: 15
J gene: TRBJ2-1
V gene: TRBV27

CDR3 protein: CASSLQEGSYNEQFF
CDR3 DNA: TGTGCCAGCAGTTTGCAGGAGGGCTCCTACAATGAGCAGTTCTTC
D gene: NA
CDR3 length: 15
J gene: TRBJ2-1
V gene: TRBV27

CDR3 protein: CASRYREFDYGYTF
CDR3 DNA: TGTGCCAGCAGATACAGGGAATTCGACTATGGCTACACCTTC
D gene: NA
CDR3 length: 14
J gene: TRBJ1-2
V gene: TRBV2

CDR3 protein: CASSPIGLNYNEQFF
CDR3 DNA: TGTGCCAGCAGCCCGATAGGACTTAACTACAATGAGCAGTTCTTC
D gene: NA
CDR3 length: 15
J gene: TRBJ2-1
V gene: TRBV28

CDR3 protein: CASAQNRGSNEKLFF
CDR3 DNA: TGTGCCAGCGCCCAAAACCGGGGGTCTAATGAAAAACTGTTTTTT
D gene: NA
CDR3 length: 15
J gene: TRBJ1-4
V gene: TRBV27

CDR3 protein: CASSRREVPGELFF
CDR3 DNA: TGCGCCAGCAGTCGCAGGGAAGTGCCCGGGGAGCTGTTTTTT
D gene: NA
CDR3 length: 14
J gene: TRBJ2-2
V gene: TRBV23-1